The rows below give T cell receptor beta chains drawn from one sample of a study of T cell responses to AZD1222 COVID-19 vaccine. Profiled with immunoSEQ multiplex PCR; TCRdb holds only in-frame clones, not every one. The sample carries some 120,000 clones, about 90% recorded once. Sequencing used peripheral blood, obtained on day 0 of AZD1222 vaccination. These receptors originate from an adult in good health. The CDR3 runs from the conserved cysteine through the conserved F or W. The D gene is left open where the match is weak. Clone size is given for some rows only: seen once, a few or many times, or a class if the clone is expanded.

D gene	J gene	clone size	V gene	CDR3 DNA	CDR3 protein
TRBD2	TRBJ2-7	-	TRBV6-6	TGTGCCAGCAGGTTAGCGGGGCCCTACGAGCAGTACTTC	CASRLAGPYEQYF
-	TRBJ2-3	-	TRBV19	TGTGCCAGTAGTGATACACCCCGGTCAGATACGCAGTATTTT	CASSDTPRSDTQYF
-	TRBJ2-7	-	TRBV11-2	TGTGCCAGCAGCCTTTACGGGCAGTACGAGCAGTACTTC	CASSLYGQYEQYF
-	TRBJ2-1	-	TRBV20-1	TGCAGTGCTACAGCCCTCGGTGGGCAGTTCTTC	CSATALGGQFF
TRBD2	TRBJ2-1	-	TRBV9	TGTGCCAGCAGCGTAGCTGGGACTAGCCCCTACAATGAGCAGTTCTTC	CASSVAGTSPYNEQFF
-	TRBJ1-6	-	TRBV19	TGTGCCAGTAGTATGGGACCCGGAGGTATTTCACCCCTCCACTTT	CASSMGPGGISPLHF
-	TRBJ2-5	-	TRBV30	TGTGCCTGGAGTGTCGGTGGGGCACAAGAGACCCAGTACTTC	CAWSVGGAQETQYF
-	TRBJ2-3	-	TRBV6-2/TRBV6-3	TGTGCCAGCGGCCTCCGGACGGGAGCCATGGATACGCAGTATTTT	CASGLRTGAMDTQYF
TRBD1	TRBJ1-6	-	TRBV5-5	TGTGCCAGCAGCTACTTTCCTTCCGGGACAGGGGGCATGGGGAATTCACCCCTCCACTTT	CASSYFPSGTGGMGNSPLHF
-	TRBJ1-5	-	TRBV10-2	TGCGCCAGCAGTGACAGCTCGGGAGGACAGCCCCAGCATTTT	CASSDSSGGQPQHF
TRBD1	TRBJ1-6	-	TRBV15	TGTGCCACCAGCAGAGAGCTTACAGGGGAATCACCCCTCCACTTT	CATSRELTGESPLHF
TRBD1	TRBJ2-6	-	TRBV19	TGTGCCAGTAGCACGGGACAGCTCTCTGGGGCCAACGTCCTGACTTTC	CASSTGQLSGANVLTF
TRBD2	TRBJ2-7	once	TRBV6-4	TGTGCCAGCAGCTCCCGTAGCGGGAGTGGCGCCTACGAGCAGTACTTC	CASSSRSGSGAYEQYF